Described below is a single TCR beta chain sequence and its context. No antigen is known for it. Base qualities are not at hand, and no much larger clone is one base apart. The CDR3 has 18 amino acids, counting the end cysteine and phenylalanine. Kept here is only the CDR3 DNA, which spans 54 bases and is read in frame from base 1. In the germline V gene (reference sequence), CDR1 corresponds to MNHNY and CDR2 to SVGAGI. The germline V and J ends show losses of 5 bases and 0 bases respectively, and no gene match explains 11 bases of the junction. At one collaborating source in Seattle, patients were enrolled during active infection and were followed longitudinally through the course of disease. Collaborating institutions collected whole blood in K2EDTA tubes following their own protocols. For TCRbeta analysis, collaborators shipped samples as frozen whole blood, isolated PBMCs, or DNA extracted from either of those sample types.

This specimen belongs to a study of blood T cell repertoires in COVID-19 (dated by TCRdb to 2019 to 2021). As for the study more broadly: Samples covering the acute and convalescent phases of COVID-19 were provided by collaborators in the United States, Italy and Spain. Samples were obtained from the ongoing ImmuneRACE study (first 160 participants) and from some 1,300 subjects provided by 6 global collaborators. The dataset comprised deeply sampled blood TCRbeta repertoires from subjects exposed to, actively infected with, or recovered from COVID-19. Sample metadata almost always included a de-identified subject ID, COVID-19 status, age in years and sex. HLA class I and class II types, where available, came from metadata supplied by the sample provider rather than from assay-based typing. The prospective study material was composed of cDNA or gDNA derived from T cells, B-cell-depleted T cells, or PBMCs. The repertoires were released in a freely available public database intended as a resource for research on the immune response to SARS-CoV-2. Overall results and qualifications from the work: The amount of clinical and demographic metadata varied by source and participant and was provided uncurated.

TCRbeta CDR3 regions were amplified from genomic DNA using the immunoSEQ Assay, a bias-controlled multiplex PCR. The authors' analysis ran thus. The number of nucleated cells in each sample was estimated from the amplification of reference gene primers within the assay. Sequence reads were collapsed and filtered to measure the absolute abundance of every unique TCRbeta CDR3 rearrangement. For each sample, productive Simpson clonality was calculated by taking the square root of Simpson's diversity index across productive rearrangements. TCRdb stores this immuneACCESS table with in-frame sequences only. Part of the clones is absent; in the studies checked, under half of the shortfall reflects unresolved V genes, and no reason is known for the rest. V and J calls and clone size are those listed in that table; D and trimming were worked out from the DNA. Recorded for this sample are hundreds of thousands of clones; more than 85% of them occurred a single time. In total, the top ten clones hold 0.7% to 0.85% of the sample.

Sequencing input: peripheral blood. The source of this sequence is a man aged 55 to 70 with COVID-19, enrolled during active disease. The rearranged chain carries TRBV6-6 and TRBJ2-3; TRBD2 fits 10 bases in the junction. The CDR3 is CASSQTSGLTGSTDTQYF. The DNA reads TGTGCCAGCAGTCAGACTAGCGGGCTTACTGGGAGCACAGATACGCAGTATTTT.